This is a list of T cell receptor beta chains from one sample in a study of CD8+ T cells in alopecia areata. Libraries were prepared by immunoSEQ multiplex PCR; TCRdb keeps only in-frame clonotypes and omits some of them. The sample holds roughly 190,000 clones, roughly three fifths seen once. The sequenced sample was CD4+ T cells sorted from blood, obtained at week 4, from a patient treated with tofacitinib. Every receptor here comes from a human donor with alopecia areata. CDR3s include the opening cysteine and the closing phenylalanine or tryptophan. A D gene is named only where the DNA matches it firmly. The size of a clone is reported for some rows only, either as once, few or many, or as a class for expanded clones.

V gene: TRBV5-1
J gene: TRBJ1-1
D gene: TRBD1
clone size: few
CDR3 protein: CASGPRTGATEAFF
CDR3 DNA: TGCGCCAGCGGTCCCAGGACAGGGGCCACTGAAGCTTTCTTT

V gene: TRBV29-1
J gene: TRBJ2-1
D gene: -
clone size: -
CDR3 protein: CSVDGGYNEQFF
CDR3 DNA: TGCAGCGTTGATGGAGGGTACAATGAGCAGTTCTTC

V gene: TRBV29-1
J gene: TRBJ2-4
D gene: -
clone size: -
CDR3 protein: CSVEMRDIQYF
CDR3 DNA: TGCAGCGTTGAAATGAGGGACATTCAGTACTTC

V gene: TRBV7-9
J gene: TRBJ2-7
D gene: -
clone size: -
CDR3 protein: CASSLGQGWDEQYF
CDR3 DNA: TGTGCCAGCAGCTTAGGTCAGGGGTGGGACGAGCAGTACTTC

V gene: TRBV7-9
J gene: TRBJ1-6
D gene: -
clone size: few
CDR3 protein: CASSLVLRGGDSPLHF
CDR3 DNA: TGTGCCAGCAGCTTAGTTCTGCGAGGGGGAGATTCACCCCTCCACTTT

V gene: TRBV29-1
J gene: TRBJ1-3
D gene: -
clone size: once
CDR3 protein: CSVERQGNTIYF
CDR3 DNA: TGCAGCGTTGAACGACAGGGAAACACCATATATTTT

V gene: TRBV2
J gene: TRBJ2-3
D gene: -
clone size: few
CDR3 protein: CASSEGVSTDTQYF
CDR3 DNA: TGTGCCAGCAGTGAAGGGGTGAGCACAGATACGCAGTATTTT

V gene: TRBV4-1
J gene: TRBJ2-5
D gene: -
clone size: -
CDR3 protein: CASSQLGLQETQYF
CDR3 DNA: TGCGCCAGCAGCCAATTGGGACTCCAAGAGACCCAGTACTTC

V gene: TRBV5-1
J gene: TRBJ2-5
D gene: -
clone size: -
CDR3 protein: CASSGGETQYF
CDR3 DNA: TGCGCCAGCAGCGGAGGGGAGACCCAGTACTTC

V gene: TRBV4-2
J gene: TRBJ1-6
D gene: -
clone size: once
CDR3 protein: CASSQVGGDSPLHF
CDR3 DNA: TGTGCCAGCAGCCAAGTCGGGGGGGATTCACCCCTCCACTTT

V gene: TRBV5-6
J gene: TRBJ2-3
D gene: TRBD2
clone size: few
CDR3 protein: CASSPGGADTQYF
CDR3 DNA: TGTGCCAGCAGCCCGGGAGGGGCAGATACGCAGTATTTT

V gene: TRBV2
J gene: TRBJ1-1
D gene: -
clone size: -
CDR3 protein: CASSEIMETGNSLNTEAFF
CDR3 DNA: TGTGCCAGCAGTGAGATTATGGAGACAGGCAATTCCTTGAACACTGAAGCTTTCTTT

V gene: TRBV5-4
J gene: TRBJ2-5
D gene: TRBD2
clone size: once
CDR3 protein: CASKPSGSGGETQYF
CDR3 DNA: TGTGCCAGCAAGCCGAGTGGTAGCGGGGGAGAGACCCAGTACTTC

V gene: TRBV15
J gene: TRBJ2-3
D gene: -
clone size: -
CDR3 protein: CATSNEYTDTQYF
CDR3 DNA: TGTGCCACCAGCAATGAGTACACAGATACGCAGTATTTT

V gene: TRBV5-1
J gene: TRBJ2-2
D gene: TRBD1
clone size: few
CDR3 protein: CASSDDRGQYTGELFF
CDR3 DNA: TGCGCCAGCAGCGACGACAGGGGGCAATACACCGGGGAGCTGTTTTTT

V gene: TRBV5-1
J gene: TRBJ1-1
D gene: -
clone size: few
CDR3 protein: CASGTDLNTEAFF
CDR3 DNA: TGCGCCAGCGGGACGGATCTGAACACTGAAGCTTTCTTT

V gene: TRBV2
J gene: TRBJ1-2
D gene: -
clone size: -
CDR3 protein: CASIPSGVYGYTF
CDR3 DNA: TGTGCCAGCATTCCAAGTGGGGTCTATGGCTACACCTTC

V gene: TRBV2
J gene: TRBJ2-3
D gene: -
clone size: -
CDR3 protein: CASRTMRDTQYF
CDR3 DNA: TGTGCCAGCAGGACCATGCGGGATACGCAGTATTTT

V gene: TRBV29-1
J gene: TRBJ2-1
D gene: TRBD1
clone size: -
CDR3 protein: CSVWTGGGYNEQFF
CDR3 DNA: TGCAGCGTTTGGACAGGGGGCGGGTACAATGAGCAGTTCTTC

V gene: TRBV29-1
J gene: TRBJ1-1
D gene: -
clone size: few
CDR3 protein: CSVEGIGESEAFF
CDR3 DNA: TGCAGCGTTGAAGGGATTGGCGAAAGTGAAGCTTTCTTT

V gene: TRBV30
J gene: TRBJ1-5
D gene: -
clone size: few
CDR3 protein: CAWCPTGNSNQPQHF
CDR3 DNA: TGTGCCTGGTGCCCCACAGGGAATAGCAATCAGCCCCAGCATTTT

V gene: TRBV5-1
J gene: TRBJ1-6
D gene: -
clone size: -
CDR3 protein: CASSPGTMNSPLHF
CDR3 DNA: TGCGCCAGCAGCCCCGGGACAATGAATTCACCCCTCCACTTT